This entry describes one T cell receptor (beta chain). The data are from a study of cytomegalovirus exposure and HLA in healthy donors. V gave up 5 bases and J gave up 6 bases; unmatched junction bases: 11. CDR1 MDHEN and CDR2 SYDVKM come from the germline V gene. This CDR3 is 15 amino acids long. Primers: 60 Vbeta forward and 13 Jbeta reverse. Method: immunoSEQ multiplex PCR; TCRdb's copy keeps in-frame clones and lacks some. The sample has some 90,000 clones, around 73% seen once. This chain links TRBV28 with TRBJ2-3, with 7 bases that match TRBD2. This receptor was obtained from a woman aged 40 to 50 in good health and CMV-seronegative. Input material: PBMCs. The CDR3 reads CASSPYRGGEDTQYF. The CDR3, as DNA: TGTGCCAGCAGTCCTTACCGGGGAGGGGAGGATACGCAGTATTTT.